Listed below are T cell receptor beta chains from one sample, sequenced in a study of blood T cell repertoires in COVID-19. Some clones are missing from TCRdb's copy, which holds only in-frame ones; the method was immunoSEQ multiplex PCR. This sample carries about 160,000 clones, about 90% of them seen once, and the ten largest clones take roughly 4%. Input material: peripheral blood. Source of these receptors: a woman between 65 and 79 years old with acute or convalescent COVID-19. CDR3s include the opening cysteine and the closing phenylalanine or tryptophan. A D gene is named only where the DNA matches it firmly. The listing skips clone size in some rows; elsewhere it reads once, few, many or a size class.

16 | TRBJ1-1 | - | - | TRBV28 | TGTGCCAGCAGTCCAAGGCAGTTGACAGTAAACACTGAAGCTTTCTTT | CASSPRQLTVNTEAFF
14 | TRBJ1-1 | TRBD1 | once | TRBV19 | TGTGCCAGTAGCCCTCAGGGGGCGGGGACTGAAGCTTTCTTT | CASSPQGAGTEAFF
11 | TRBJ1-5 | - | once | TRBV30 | TGTGCCTGGGACACCGGCGGGCCCCAGCATTTT | CAWDTGGPQHF
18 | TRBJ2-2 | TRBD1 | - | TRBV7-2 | TGTGCCAGCAGTCCAAGCCTAGGGACAGTGACGAACACCGGGGAGCTGTTTTTT | CASSPSLGTVTNTGELFF
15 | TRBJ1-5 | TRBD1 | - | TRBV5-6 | TGTGCCAGCAGCTTAGGACAGGGCATCAATCAGCCCCAGCATTTT | CASSLGQGINQPQHF
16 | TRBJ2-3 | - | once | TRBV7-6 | TGTGCCAGCAGCTTAGTCGCCGCCAGGGGTACAGATACGCAGTATTTT | CASSLVAARGTDTQYF
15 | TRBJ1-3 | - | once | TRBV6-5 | TGTGCCAGCAGCCGGAGCACCGACTCTGGAAACACCATATATTTT | CASSRSTDSGNTIYF
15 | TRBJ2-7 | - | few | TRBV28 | TGTGCCAGCACTGCGGGACGGGCGAGCTCCTACGAGCAGTACTTC | CASTAGRASSYEQYF
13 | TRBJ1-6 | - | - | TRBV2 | TGTGCCAGCAGTGCGGGACTTAGTTCACCCCTCCACTTT | CASSAGLSSPLHF
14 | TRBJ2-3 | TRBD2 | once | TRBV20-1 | TGCAGTGCTAGTGGCGGGAGTTTTACAGATACGCAGTATTTT | CSASGGSFTDTQYF
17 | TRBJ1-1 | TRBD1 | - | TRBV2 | TGTGCCAGCAGTGACCTATGGGGGACAGGGCTGAACACTGAAGCTTTCTTT | CASSDLWGTGLNTEAFF
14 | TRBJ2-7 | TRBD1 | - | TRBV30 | TGTGCCTACGGACAGGCCCAAGGGACCTACGAGCAGTACTTC | CAYGQAQGTYEQYF
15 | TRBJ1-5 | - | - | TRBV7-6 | TGTGCCAGCAGCTTGGGCCAGGGGCACAATCAGCCCCAGCATTTT | CASSLGQGHNQPQHF
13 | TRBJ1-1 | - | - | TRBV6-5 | TGTGCCAGCAGTTACTCACGGGGCACTGAAGCTTTCTTT | CASSYSRGTEAFF
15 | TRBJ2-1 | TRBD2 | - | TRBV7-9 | TGTGCCAGCAGCATCAGACTAGCGGGATTCGATGAGCAGTTCTTC | CASSIRLAGFDEQFF
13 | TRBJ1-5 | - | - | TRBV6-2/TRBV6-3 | TGTGCCAGCAGTTACGGATCCAGGCAGCCCCAGCATTTT | CASSYGSRQPQHF